These 32 T cell receptor beta chains were all obtained from the same sample, sequenced in a study of breast tumors, draining lymph nodes, adjacent tissues. Axillary draining lymph nodes of breast cancer patients supplied the node samples. Each CDR3 protein gets one entry after TCRdb re-called the multiplex PCR reads with MiXCR. The sample includes 65,000 to 80,000 distinct CDR3 sequences, approximately 19% seen only once; the top ten take 2% to 3%. Sequenced material: axillary lymph node tissue. The receptor set was obtained from a female donor with breast cancer. Some clones in this sample may be carry-over from other donors' samples.

Ten or more counts support this clonotype. The chain joins TRBV11-3 to TRBJ2-1; D could derive from TRBD1 or TRBD2 (7 bases each). The germline gives CDR1 SGHNT, CDR2 YENEEA. CDR3 length: 14 amino acids. Trimming shortened V by 5 bases and J by 4 bases, and 12 bases separated the two germline ends. Here the CDR3 DNA reads TGTGCCAGCAGCCAGGGGGGGGGGTACAATGAGCAGTTCTTC. Translation: CASSQGGGYNEQFF.

J is TRBJ2-7 and V is TRBV18, with D possibly being TRBD2 (6 bases). Trimming cost V 3 bases and J 3 bases, with 12 bases left between them. The CDR3 is 14 amino acids. The germline V gene has CDR1 KGHSH and CDR2 LQKENI. The CDR3, as DNA: TGTGCCAGCTCACCGCCTAGCGCAGGCTACGAGCAGTACTTC. The encoded protein is CASSPPSAGYEQYF.

In this sample, this clonotype turned up many times. This rearrangement joins TRBV14 to TRBJ2-5; the D gene is possibly TRBD1 (6 bases). The CDR3 totals 17 residues. V lost 1 base, J lost 2 bases, and 17 bases lay in between. Germline values: CDR1 SGHDN, CDR2 FVKESK. The CDR3 bases are TGTGCCAGCAGCCAAGTCCAGGGGTCGCTAACTCAAGAGACCCAGTACTTC. Translating it yields CASSQVQGSLTQETQYF.

This clonotype was detected ten times or more. The chain is built from TRBV7-2 and TRBJ2-1, with 8 bases that match TRBD2. V gave up 5 bases and J gave up 0 bases; unmatched junction bases: 3. This CDR3 region has 15 residues. The germline CDR1 and CDR2 sequences are SGHTA and FQGNSA. CDR3 DNA: TGTGCCAGCAGCCCGACTAGCGTCTCCTACAATGAGCAGTTCTTC. Translating it yields CASSPTSVSYNEQFF.

Comments on this clonotype: A read error may explain this, as a much larger clone is one base away. The chain carries TRBV19 and TRBJ1-5; TRBD1 might be the D (5 bases). Looked up from germline, CDR1 is LNHDA and CDR2 is SQIVND (reference sequence). Between the trimmed V and J ends, which lost 3 bases and 4 bases, there was a span of 16 bases. The CDR3 contains 16 residues. CDR3 DNA sequence: TGTGCCAGTAGTATCCAGGGAATGAGGAGAAATCAGCCCCAGCATTTT. Translated: CASSIQGMRRNQPQHF.

In its sample, this clonotype was seen many times. The V gene is TRBV11-2, the J gene TRBJ2-7, with a possible D match to TRBD1 (5 bases). V was clipped by 5 bases and J by 0 bases, with 14 bases between them. The CDR3 is made up of 15 amino acids. Germline V gene data show CDR1 as SGHAT and CDR2 as FQNNGV. The CDR3: CASSPLTVSSYEQYF. The CDR3 DNA sequence: TGTGCCAGCAGCCCCCTGACAGTTAGCTCCTACGAGCAGTACTTC.

Concerning this clonotype: This sequence may be a read error, since a much larger clone differs from it by one base. This sequence joins TRBV7-9 and TRBJ1-2; D perhaps matches TRBD1 (5 bases). Germline V gene sequence: CDR1 SEHNR, CDR2 FQNEAQ (reference sequence). The CDR3 has 14 residues. The CDR3 spells CAGSPGGAEYGYTF. The CDR3 DNA follows: TGTGCCGGCAGCCCAGGTGGGGCGGAGTATGGCTACACCTTC. Together with reference TRBV7-9 and TRBJ1-2, the CDR3 gives the full variable domain: DTGVSQNPRHKITKRGQNVTFRCDPISEHNRLYWYRQTLGQGPEFLTYFQNEAQLEKSRLLSDRFSAERPKGSFSTLEIQRTEQGDSAMYLCAGSPGGAEYGYTFGSGTRLTVV.

This clonotype was found many times. The chain has TRBV7-3 and TRBJ2-7; 11 bases match TRBD1. The junction had 6 bases not matched to a gene; V was cut back by 4 bases and J by 4 bases. This CDR3 spans 15 amino acids. CDR1 SGHTA and CDR2 FQGTGA come from the germline V gene. CDR3 nucleotides: TGTGCCAGCAGCTCCGGACAGGGGGCATTGTACGAGCAGTACTTC. As protein: CASSSGQGALYEQYF.

A word on this clonotype: One base away lies a much larger clone, so this may be a sequencing read error. This chain links TRBV10-2 with TRBJ2-1; 10 bases match TRBD2. Per germline, CDR1 WSHSY and CDR2 SAAADI. V gave up 2 bases and J gave up 12 bases; unmatched junction bases: 7. The CDR3 runs to 14 residues. The CDR3 sequence: CASSERLAGGGQFF. The DNA for the CDR3 is TGCGCCAGCAGTGAGCGGTTAGCGGGAGGTGGGCAGTTCTTC.

This clonotype was seen at least ten times. The chain employs TRBV15 and TRBJ2-3; 11 nucleotides align to TRBD2. Trimming at V came to 3 bases and at J to 6 bases, leaving 8 bases not matched to a gene. The CDR3 covers 16 residues. The V gene's germline CDR1 is LNHNV and CDR2 YYDKDF (reference sequence). CDR3 region: CATSRLQGTSGDTQYF. CDR3 in DNA: TGTGCCACCAGCAGGCTACAGGGGACTAGCGGTGATACGCAGTATTTT.

This clonotype was recorded at least ten times. The chain recombines TRBV27 with TRBJ1-2; 10 bases agree with TRBD1. Per the germline V gene, CDR1 is MNHEY and CDR2 is SMNVEV (reference sequence). This CDR3 is 14 amino acids long. Losses at the gene ends were 6 bases for V and 8 bases for J; bases not matched to a gene: 9. The DNA of the CDR3 is TGTGCCAGCAGCCCGGGACAGGGGATACACGGCTACACCTTC. Translation: CASSPGQGIHGYTF.

The chain recombines TRBV30 with TRBJ2-7; D ambiguous. V was shortened by 1 base and J by 2 bases, with 15 bases between the two germline ends. CDR3 length: 15 residues. CDR1 GTSNPN and CDR2 SVGIG come from the germline V gene (reference sequence). The CDR3 region is CAWSGVGIRTYEQYF. CDR3 nucleotide sequence: TGTGCCTGGAGTGGGGTGGGTATAAGGACCTACGAGCAGTACTTC.

This clonotype was seen repeatedly, ten times or more. The rearrangement joins TRBV6-1 to TRBJ2-7, with TRBD1 matching 9 bases. The germline gives CDR1 MNHNS, CDR2 SASEGT. The CDR3 extends over 16 amino acids. The V and J ends lost 0 bases and 1 base, in that order; junction bases with no gene match: 4. CDR3 DNA: TGTGCCAGCAGTGAAGCCAGTGGGACAGGGTCCTACGAGCAGTACTTC. Residues: CASSEASGTGSYEQYF.

This clonotype was found many times. The chain links TRBV19 to TRBJ2-1, with D unclear. CDR3 length: 14 residues. Trimming took off 2 bases at V and 6 bases at J, with 11 bases between the two ends. Germline lookup yields CDR1 LNHDA and CDR2 SQIVND (reference sequence). The CDR3 bases are TGTGCCAGTAGTATAAGACAATATGGCAATGAGCAGTTCTTC. This codes for CASSIRQYGNEQFF.

Points on this clonotype: This may be a read error, as it is one base from a much larger clone. The chain couples TRBV19 to TRBJ1-2; 9 bases fit TRBD1. Germline V gene sequence: CDR1 LNHDA, CDR2 SQIVND (reference sequence). The CDR3 extends over 15 amino acids. With 4 bases clipped from V and 8 bases from J, the junction kept 11 bases outside the gene matches. The CDR3 spells CASSTAIGTGPGYTF. In DNA, the CDR3 is TGTGCCAGTAGTACTGCCATCGGGACAGGGCCCGGCTACACCTTC.

This clonotype was counted many times. The chain couples TRBV11-2 to TRBJ2-1; TRBD2 agrees at 11 bases. CDR3 length: 16 residues. The germline V gene encodes CDR1 SGHAT and CDR2 FQNNGV. The V and J ends lost 3 bases and 8 bases, in that order; junction bases with no gene match: 9. The CDR3 here is CASSFLSGRAIYEQFF. DNA of the CDR3: TGTGCCAGCAGCTTCCTTAGCGGGAGGGCCATTTATGAGCAGTTCTTC. Complete variable domain (other parts from reference TRBV11-2 and TRBJ2-1): EAGVAQSPRYKIIEKRQSVAFWCNPISGHATLYWYQQILGQGPKLLIQFQNNGVVDDSQLPKDRFSAERLKGVDSTLKIQPAKLEDSAVYLCASSFLSGRAIYEQFFGPGTRLTVL.

Ten or more counts support this clonotype. V gene TRBV19 combines with J gene TRBJ2-1, with 9 bases aligning to TRBD1. V trimming: 8 bases; J trimming: 1 base; junction bases outside the gene matches: 9. The CDR3 runs to 16 residues. Germline CDR1 and CDR2: LNHDA and SQIVND (reference sequence). In DNA form, the CDR3 reads TGTGCCAGTCAACTCACCGGGACAGGGTCCTACAATGAGCAGTTCTTC. Its protein product is CASQLTGTGSYNEQFF.

For this clonotype: A much larger clone differs from this one at a single base, so this may be a read error. The chain has TRBV7-7 and TRBJ2-1, with 12 bases lining up with TRBD1. The CDR3 runs to 15 residues. Germline V CDR1 and CDR2: SSHAT, FNYEAQ (reference sequence). The CDR3 loop is CASSIGTGGSYEQLF. The CDR3 DNA is TGTGCTAGCAGCATCGGGACAGGGGGCTCGTATGAGCAGCTCTTC.

This clonotype came up many times. The J gene is TRBJ2-7, the V gene TRBV15, with 8 bases that match TRBD1. CDR1 and CDR2 (germline): LNHNV, YYDKDF (reference sequence). CDR3 length equals 16 residues. Losses at the gene ends were 4 bases for V and 1 base for J; bases not matched to a gene: 9. CDR3 loop: CATSIVGQGRSYEQYF. CDR3 in DNA: TGTGCCACCAGCATAGTTGGACAGGGAAGGTCCTACGAGCAGTACTTC.

This clonotype has at least ten counts. V is TRBV7-9 and J is TRBJ1-5; unclear D gene. There are 13 residues in the CDR3. With 5 bases removed from V and 5 bases from J, the gap between germline ends came to 10 bases. Germline-derived CDR1 and CDR2 are SEHNR and FQNEAQ (reference sequence). This CDR3 reads CASSTYSDQPQHF. Written as DNA, the CDR3 is TGTGCCAGCAGCACATACAGCGATCAGCCCCAGCATTTT.

This clonotype was seen many times. The chain combines TRBV20-1 with TRBJ2-1, with D possibly matching TRBD1 (6 bases). Germline values: CDR1 DFQATT, CDR2 SNEGSKA (reference sequence). The length of the CDR3 is 14 residues. Between the trimmed V and J ends, which lost 5 bases and 5 bases, there was a span of 16 bases. The CDR3 reads CSAAGQLGNNEQFF. The DNA for the CDR3 is TGCAGTGCTGCCGGACAGTTGGGGAACAATGAGCAGTTCTTC.

Many counts were recorded for this clonotype. The chain combines TRBV11-3 with TRBJ2-1; D unresolved. This CDR3 region has 12 residues. The ends were cut back, 1 base at V and 9 bases at J, with 7 bases in the middle. CDR1 SGHNT and CDR2 YENEEA come from the germline V gene. The CDR3 nucleotides are TGTGCCAGCAGCTTAGTCACCGGTGAGCAGTTCTTC. Protein product: CASSLVTGEQFF.

This clonotype was recorded at least ten times. This chain connects TRBV4-2 to TRBJ2-7; possibly TRBD2 for D (5 bases). The CDR3 spans 13 residues. Germline values: CDR1 LGHNA, CDR2 YNFKEQ. Trimming took 3 bases from V and 1 from J, leaving 7 bases between them. The CDR3 spells CASSQGVSYEQYF. The CDR3 coding sequence is TGTGCCAGCAGCCAGGGAGTTTCCTACGAGCAGTACTTC.

This clonotype was seen many times. V usage is TRBV7-2 and J usage is TRBJ2-7, with 12 positions matching TRBD2. Per the germline V gene, CDR1 is SGHTA and CDR2 is FQGNSA. CDR3 length: 17 amino acids. Unmatched junction bases numbered 16, after V lost 6 bases and J lost 7 bases. CDR3 bases: TGTGCCAGCAGTAATCCGGGACTAGCGGGCCCAGGTGGGGAGCAGTACTTC. Encoded protein: CASSNPGLAGPGGEQYF.

The chain is built from TRBV20-1 and TRBJ2-1; 9 bases map to TRBD2. The germline gives CDR1 DFQATT, CDR2 SNEGSKA (reference sequence). Trimming cost V 5 bases and J 4 bases; bases outside gene matches: 15. This CDR3 is 17 amino acids long. CDR3 in amino acids: CSADPRLAEFLYNEQFF. DNA for the CDR3: TGCAGTGCTGACCCCCGACTAGCGGAGTTTCTTTACAATGAGCAGTTCTTC.

This chain connects TRBV5-1 to TRBJ2-7; 7 bases line up with TRBD2. Germline V gene data show CDR1 as SGHRS and CDR2 as YFSETQ. Unmatched junction bases numbered 1, after V lost 0 bases and J lost 4 bases. CDR3 size: 13 residues. CDR3 region: CASSLVGGYEQYF. The CDR3 bases are TGCGCCAGCAGCTTGGTGGGAGGGTACGAGCAGTACTTC.

Of note for this clonotype: This may stem from a read error, because a much larger clone lies one nucleotide away. The rearrangement uses TRBV19 and TRBJ2-7, with 11 positions matching TRBD2. This CDR3 region has 16 residues. CDR1 LNHDA and CDR2 SQIVND come from the germline V gene (reference sequence). The CDR3 bases are TGTGCCAGTAGTATAGAGGGGACTAGCGGCTCCTACGGGCAGTACTTC. This sequence encodes CASSIEGTSGSYGQYF.

J is TRBJ2-1 and V is TRBV6-4; 7 nucleotides agree with TRBD2. The CDR3 consists of 16 residues. Germline-derived CDR1 and CDR2 are MRHNA and SNTAGT. V was pared by 0 bases and J by 4 bases, with 6 bases of the junction left unmatched. Here the CDR3 reads CASSDSAGSSYNEQFF. DNA of the CDR3: TGTGCCAGCAGTGACTCAGCGGGGTCATCTTACAATGAGCAGTTCTTC.

The rearrangement links TRBV18 to TRBJ2-5; possible D gene TRBD2, 6 bases. The length of the CDR3 is 19 residues. Germline CDR1 KGHSH, CDR2 LQKENI. V was clipped by 3 bases and J by 5 bases, with 28 bases between them. CDR3 in amino acids: CASSPPSVYSGGPFETQYF. The CDR3 DNA follows: TGTGCCAGCTCACCCCCCTCTGTGTATTCTGGAGGGCCTTTTGAGACCCAGTACTTC.

This clonotype occurred many times. The chain has TRBV11-3 and TRBJ2-5, with 9 nucleotides matching TRBD2. CDR3 size: 15 residues. Germline assignment: CDR1 SGHNT and CDR2 YENEEA. V lost 2 bases and J lost 5; bases outside the gene matches: 6. The CDR3 loop is CASSLISGSSETQYF. CDR3 nucleotides: TGTGCCAGCAGCTTAATTAGCGGGAGTTCGGAGACCCAGTACTTC.

This clonotype showed up many times. The chain uses TRBV7-9 and TRBJ2-6; possibly TRBD1 for D (6 bases). CDR1 SEHNR and CDR2 FQNEAQ come from the germline V gene (reference sequence). The V gene lost 9 bases and the J gene lost 12 bases, with 18 bases spanning the gap. This CDR3 region has 13 residues. Here the CDR3 DNA reads TGTGCCAGAACACCAGGGGACGCCTCCGTCCTGACTTTC. It translates to CARTPGDASVLTF.

This clonotype was recorded at least ten times. This chain uses TRBV9 with TRBJ2-1, with D unclear. CDR3 size: 15 residues. The V gene's germline CDR1 is SGDLS and CDR2 YYNGEE. V dropped 0 bases and J dropped 8 bases, with 15 bases sitting between them. CDR3 in amino acids: CASSVVAAASHEQFF. The CDR3 bases are TGTGCCAGCAGCGTAGTCGCGGCGGCTAGTCATGAGCAGTTCTTC.